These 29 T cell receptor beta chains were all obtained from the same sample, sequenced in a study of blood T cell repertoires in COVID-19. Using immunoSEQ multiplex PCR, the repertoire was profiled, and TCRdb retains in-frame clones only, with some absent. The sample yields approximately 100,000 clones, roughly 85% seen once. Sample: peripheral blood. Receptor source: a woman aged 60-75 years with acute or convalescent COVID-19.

The CDR3 DNA reads as TGTGCCAGTAGTACGACAGGGGTCGGCCACGAGCAGTACTTC. Translated, it gives CASSTTGVGHEQYF. V is TRBV19 and J is TRBJ2-7; 8 bases align to TRBD1. The germline V gene has CDR1 LNHDA and CDR2 SQIVND (reference sequence). The CDR3 sequence is 14 residues long. Losses at the gene ends were 4 bases for V and 5 bases for J; bases not matched to a gene: 7.

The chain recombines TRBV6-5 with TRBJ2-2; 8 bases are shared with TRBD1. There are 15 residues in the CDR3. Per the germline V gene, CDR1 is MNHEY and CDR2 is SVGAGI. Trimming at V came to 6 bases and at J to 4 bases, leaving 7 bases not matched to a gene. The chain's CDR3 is CASRRQGSGTGELFF. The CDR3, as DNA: TGTGCCAGCAGACGACAGGGGTCGGGCACCGGGGAGCTGTTTTTT.

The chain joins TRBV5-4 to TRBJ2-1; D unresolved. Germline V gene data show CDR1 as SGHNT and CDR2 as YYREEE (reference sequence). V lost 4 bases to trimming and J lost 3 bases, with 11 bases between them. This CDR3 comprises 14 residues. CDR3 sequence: CASSLHSYYNEQFF. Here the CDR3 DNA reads TGTGCCAGCAGCCTGCATAGCTACTACAATGAGCAGTTCTTC.

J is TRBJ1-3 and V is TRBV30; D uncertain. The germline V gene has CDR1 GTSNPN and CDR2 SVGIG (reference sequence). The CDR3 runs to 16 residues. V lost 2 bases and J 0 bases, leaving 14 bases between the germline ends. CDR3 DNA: TGTGCCTGGAGTTCACGATCCGGGTACTCTGGAAACACCATATATTTT. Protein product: CAWSSRSGYSGNTIYF.

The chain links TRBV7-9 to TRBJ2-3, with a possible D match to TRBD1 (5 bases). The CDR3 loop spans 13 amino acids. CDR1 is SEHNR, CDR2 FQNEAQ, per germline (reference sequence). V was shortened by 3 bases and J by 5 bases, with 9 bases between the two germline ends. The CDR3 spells CASSFYQGDTQYF. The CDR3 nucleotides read TGTGCCAGCAGCTTTTACCAGGGAGATACGCAGTATTTT.

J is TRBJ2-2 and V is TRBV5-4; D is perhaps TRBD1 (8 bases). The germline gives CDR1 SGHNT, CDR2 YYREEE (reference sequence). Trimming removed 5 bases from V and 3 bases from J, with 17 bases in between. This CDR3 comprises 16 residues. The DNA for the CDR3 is TGTGCCAGCAGGCGGAAAACAGGGGGGGACACCGGGGAGCTGTTTTTT. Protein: CASRRKTGGDTGELFF.

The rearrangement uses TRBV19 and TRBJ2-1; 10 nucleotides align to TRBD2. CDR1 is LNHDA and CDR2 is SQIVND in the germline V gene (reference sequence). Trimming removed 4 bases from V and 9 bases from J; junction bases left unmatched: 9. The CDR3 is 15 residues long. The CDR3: CASSTDLAGVLEQFF. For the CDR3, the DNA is TGTGCCAGTAGTACGGACCTAGCGGGAGTTCTTGAGCAGTTCTTC. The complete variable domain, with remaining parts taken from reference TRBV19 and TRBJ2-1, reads DGGITQSPKYLFRKEGQNVTLSCEQNLNHDAMYWYRQDPGQGLRLIYYSQIVNDFQKGDIAEGYSVSREKKESFPLTVTSAQKNPTAFYLCASSTDLAGVLEQFFGPGTRLTVL.

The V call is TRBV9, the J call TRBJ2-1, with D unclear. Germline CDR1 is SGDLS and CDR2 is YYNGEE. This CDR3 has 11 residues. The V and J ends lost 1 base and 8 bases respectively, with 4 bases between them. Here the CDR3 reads CASSVSYEQFF. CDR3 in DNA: TGTGCCAGCAGCGTATCGTATGAGCAGTTCTTC.

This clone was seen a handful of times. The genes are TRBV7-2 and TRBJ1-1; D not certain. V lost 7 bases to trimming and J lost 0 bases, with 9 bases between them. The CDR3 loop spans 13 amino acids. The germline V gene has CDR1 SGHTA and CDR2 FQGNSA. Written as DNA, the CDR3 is TGTGCCAGCAAGCTTAGTATGAACACTGAAGCTTTCTTT. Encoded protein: CASKLSMNTEAFF.

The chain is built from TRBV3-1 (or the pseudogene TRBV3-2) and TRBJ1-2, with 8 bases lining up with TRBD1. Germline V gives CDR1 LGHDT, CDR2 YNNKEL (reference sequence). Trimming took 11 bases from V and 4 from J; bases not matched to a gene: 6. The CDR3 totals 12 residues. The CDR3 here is CAAGQGIYGYTF. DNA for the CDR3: TGTGCCGCAGGACAGGGAATCTATGGCTACACCTTC.

The CDR3 here is CASSDRDTQYF. As DNA, the CDR3 is TGTGCCAGCAGTGACAGAGATACGCAGTATTTT. The gene calls are TRBV28 and TRBJ2-3; D may be TRBD1 (5 bases). The CDR3 sequence is 11 residues long. Germline V gene lookup returns CDR1 MDHEN and CDR2 SYDVKM. The V end was cut by 5 bases, the J end by 5 bases, with 5 bases between.

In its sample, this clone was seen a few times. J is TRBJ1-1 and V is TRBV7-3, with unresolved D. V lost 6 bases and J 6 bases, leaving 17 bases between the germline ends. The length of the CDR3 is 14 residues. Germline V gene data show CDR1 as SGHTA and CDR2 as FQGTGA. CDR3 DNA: TGTGCCAGCAGACCGAACGCGGCCGTGGCTGAAGCTTTCTTT. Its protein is CASRPNAAVAEAFF. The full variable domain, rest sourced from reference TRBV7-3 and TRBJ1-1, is GAGVSQTPSNKVTEKGKYVELRCDPISGHTALYWYRQSLGQGPEFLIYFQGTGAADDSGLPNDRFFAVRPEGSVSTLKIQRTERGDSAVYLCASRPNAAVAEAFFGQGTRLTVV.

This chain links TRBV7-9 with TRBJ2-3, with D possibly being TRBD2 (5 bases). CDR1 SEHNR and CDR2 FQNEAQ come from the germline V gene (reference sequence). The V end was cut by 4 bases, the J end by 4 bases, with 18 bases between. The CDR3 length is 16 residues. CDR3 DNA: TGTGCCAGCAGCTCTAGGAGCGGTTCCGTATCAGATACGCAGTATTTT. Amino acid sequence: CASSSRSGSVSDTQYF.

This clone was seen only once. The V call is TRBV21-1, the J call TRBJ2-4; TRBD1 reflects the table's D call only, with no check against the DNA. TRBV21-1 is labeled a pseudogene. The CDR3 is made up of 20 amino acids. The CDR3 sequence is CASSNDSFHLFLLAKNIQYF. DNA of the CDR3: TGTGCCAGCAGCAACGACAGTTTTCACCTCTTCTTGCTAGCCAAAAACATTCAGTACTTC.

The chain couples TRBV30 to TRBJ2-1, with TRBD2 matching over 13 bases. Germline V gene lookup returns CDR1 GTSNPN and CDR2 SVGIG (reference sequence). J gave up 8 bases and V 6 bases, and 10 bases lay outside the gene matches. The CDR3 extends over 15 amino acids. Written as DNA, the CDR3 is TGTGCCTGCCAGAGAGGGACTAGCGGGGACGATGAGCAGTTCTTC. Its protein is CACQRGTSGDDEQFF.

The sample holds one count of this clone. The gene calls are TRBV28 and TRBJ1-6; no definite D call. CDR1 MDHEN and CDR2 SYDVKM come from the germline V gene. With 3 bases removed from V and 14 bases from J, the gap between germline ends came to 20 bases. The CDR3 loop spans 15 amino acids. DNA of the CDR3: TGTGCCAGCAGTTTGGCAGCGGCACGGAGGTCGACCCTCCACTTT. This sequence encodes CASSLAAARRSTLHF.

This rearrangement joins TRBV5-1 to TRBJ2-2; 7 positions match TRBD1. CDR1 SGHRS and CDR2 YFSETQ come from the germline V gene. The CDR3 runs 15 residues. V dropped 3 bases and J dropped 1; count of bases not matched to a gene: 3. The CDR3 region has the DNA TGCGCCAGCAGCTGGGGGACAGAGAACACCGGGGAGCTGTTTTTT. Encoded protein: CASSWGTENTGELFF. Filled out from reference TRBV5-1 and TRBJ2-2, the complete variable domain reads KAGVTQTPRYLIKTRGQQVTLSCSPISGHRSVSWYQQTPGQGLQFLFEYFSETQRNKGNFPGRFSGRQFSNSRSEMNVSTLELGDSALYLCASSWGTENTGELFFGEGSRLTVL.

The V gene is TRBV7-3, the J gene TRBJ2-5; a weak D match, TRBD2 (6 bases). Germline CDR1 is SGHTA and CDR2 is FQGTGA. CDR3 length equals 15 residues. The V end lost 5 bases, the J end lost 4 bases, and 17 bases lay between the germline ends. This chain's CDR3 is CASSPQPGLGETQYF. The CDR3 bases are TGTGCCAGCAGCCCGCAACCGGGACTGGGAGAGACCCAGTACTTC. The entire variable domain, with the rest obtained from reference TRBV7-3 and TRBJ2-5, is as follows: GAGVSQTPSNKVTEKGKYVELRCDPISGHTALYWYRQSLGQGPEFLIYFQGTGAADDSGLPNDRFFAVRPEGSVSTLKIQRTERGDSAVYLCASSPQPGLGETQYFGPGTRLLVL.

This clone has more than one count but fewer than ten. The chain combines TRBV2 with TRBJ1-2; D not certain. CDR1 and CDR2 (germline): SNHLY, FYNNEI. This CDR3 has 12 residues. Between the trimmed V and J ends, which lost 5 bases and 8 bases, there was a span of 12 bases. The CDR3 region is CASSLTPPGYTF. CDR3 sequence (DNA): TGTGCCAGCAGTTTAACACCTCCGGGCTACACCTTC.

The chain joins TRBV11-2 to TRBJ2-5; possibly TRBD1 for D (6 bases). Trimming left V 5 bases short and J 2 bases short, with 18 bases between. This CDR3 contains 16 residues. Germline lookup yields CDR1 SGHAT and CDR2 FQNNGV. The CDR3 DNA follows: TGTGCCAGCAGCGTTCCCCGGACAGTATGGCAAGAGACCCAGTACTTC. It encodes CASSVPRTVWQETQYF.

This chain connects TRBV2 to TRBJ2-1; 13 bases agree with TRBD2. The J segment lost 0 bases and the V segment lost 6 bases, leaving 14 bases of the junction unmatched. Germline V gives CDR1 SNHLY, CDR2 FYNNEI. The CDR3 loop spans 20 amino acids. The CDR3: CASRMTTSGRAIGSYNEQFF. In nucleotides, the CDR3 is TGTGCCAGCAGGATGACCACTAGCGGGAGGGCCATAGGCTCCTACAATGAGCAGTTCTTC.

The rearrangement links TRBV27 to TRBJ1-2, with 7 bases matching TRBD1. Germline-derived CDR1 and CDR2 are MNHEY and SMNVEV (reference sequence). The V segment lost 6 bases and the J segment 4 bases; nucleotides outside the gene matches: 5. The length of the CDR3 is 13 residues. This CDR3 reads CASRQGLGYGYTF. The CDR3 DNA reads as TGTGCCAGCAGACAGGGGCTCGGCTATGGCTACACCTTC.

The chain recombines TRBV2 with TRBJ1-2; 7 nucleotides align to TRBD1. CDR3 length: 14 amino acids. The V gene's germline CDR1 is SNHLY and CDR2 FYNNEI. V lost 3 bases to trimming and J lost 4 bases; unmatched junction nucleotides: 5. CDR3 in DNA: TGTGCCAGCAGTGAGAGGACAGGCTTCTATGGCTACACCTTC. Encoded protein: CASSERTGFYGYTF.

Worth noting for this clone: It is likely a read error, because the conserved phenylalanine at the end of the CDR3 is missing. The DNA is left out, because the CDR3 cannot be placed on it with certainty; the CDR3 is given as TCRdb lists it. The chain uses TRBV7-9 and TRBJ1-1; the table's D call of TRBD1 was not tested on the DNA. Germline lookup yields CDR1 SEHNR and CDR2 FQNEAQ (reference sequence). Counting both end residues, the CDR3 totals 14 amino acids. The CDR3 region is CASSLAVLDRGDWR.

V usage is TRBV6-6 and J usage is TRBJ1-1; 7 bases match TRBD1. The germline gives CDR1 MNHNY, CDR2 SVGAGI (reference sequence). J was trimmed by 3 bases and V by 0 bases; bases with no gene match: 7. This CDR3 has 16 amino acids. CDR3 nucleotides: TGTGCCAGCAGTTACTCAGGGGGCCGACGGGACACTGAAGCTTTCTTT. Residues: CASSYSGGRRDTEAFF.

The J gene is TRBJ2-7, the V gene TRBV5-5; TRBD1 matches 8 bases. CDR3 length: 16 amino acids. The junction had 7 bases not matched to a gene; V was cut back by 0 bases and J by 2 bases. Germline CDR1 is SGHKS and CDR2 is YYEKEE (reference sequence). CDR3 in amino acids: CASSLGHTGGTYEQYF. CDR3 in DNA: TGTGCCAGCAGCTTGGGGCATACAGGGGGGACCTACGAGCAGTACTTC.

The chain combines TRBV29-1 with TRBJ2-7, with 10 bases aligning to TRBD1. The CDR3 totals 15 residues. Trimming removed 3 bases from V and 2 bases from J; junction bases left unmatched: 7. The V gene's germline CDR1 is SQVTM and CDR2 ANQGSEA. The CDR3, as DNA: TGCAGCGTTGAGAAACCGGGACAGGGGACCTACGAGCAGTACTTC. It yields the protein CSVEKPGQGTYEQYF.

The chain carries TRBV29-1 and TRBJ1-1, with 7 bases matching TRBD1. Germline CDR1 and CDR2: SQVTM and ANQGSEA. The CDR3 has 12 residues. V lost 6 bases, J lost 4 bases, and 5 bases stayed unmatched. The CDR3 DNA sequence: TGCAGCGTGGGGGACAGCCCCACTGAAGCTTTCTTT. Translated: CSVGDSPTEAFF.

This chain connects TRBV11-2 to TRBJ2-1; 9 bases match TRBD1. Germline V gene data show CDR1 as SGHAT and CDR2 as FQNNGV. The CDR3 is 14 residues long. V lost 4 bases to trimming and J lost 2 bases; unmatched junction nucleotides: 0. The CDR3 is CASSWTGAYNEQFF. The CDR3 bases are TGTGCCAGCAGCTGGACAGGGGCCTACAATGAGCAGTTCTTC.